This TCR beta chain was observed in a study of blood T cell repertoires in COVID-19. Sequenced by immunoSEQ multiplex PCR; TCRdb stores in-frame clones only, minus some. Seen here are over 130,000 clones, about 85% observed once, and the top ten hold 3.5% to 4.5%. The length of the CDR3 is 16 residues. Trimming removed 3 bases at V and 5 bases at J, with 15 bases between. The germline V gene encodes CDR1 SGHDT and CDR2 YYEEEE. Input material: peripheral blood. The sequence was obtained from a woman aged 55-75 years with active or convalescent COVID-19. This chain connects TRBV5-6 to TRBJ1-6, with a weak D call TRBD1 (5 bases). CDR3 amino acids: CASSWGGDAHNSPLHF. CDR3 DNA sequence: TGTGCCAGCAGCTGGGGGGGGGACGCCCATAATTCACCCCTCCACTTT. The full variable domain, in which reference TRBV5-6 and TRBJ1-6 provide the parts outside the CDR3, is DAGVTQSPTHLIKTRGQQVTLRCSPKSGHDTVSWYQQALGQGPQFIFQYYEEEERQRGNFPDRFSGHQFPNYSSELNVNALLLGDSALYLCASSWGGDAHNSPLHFGNGTRLTVT.